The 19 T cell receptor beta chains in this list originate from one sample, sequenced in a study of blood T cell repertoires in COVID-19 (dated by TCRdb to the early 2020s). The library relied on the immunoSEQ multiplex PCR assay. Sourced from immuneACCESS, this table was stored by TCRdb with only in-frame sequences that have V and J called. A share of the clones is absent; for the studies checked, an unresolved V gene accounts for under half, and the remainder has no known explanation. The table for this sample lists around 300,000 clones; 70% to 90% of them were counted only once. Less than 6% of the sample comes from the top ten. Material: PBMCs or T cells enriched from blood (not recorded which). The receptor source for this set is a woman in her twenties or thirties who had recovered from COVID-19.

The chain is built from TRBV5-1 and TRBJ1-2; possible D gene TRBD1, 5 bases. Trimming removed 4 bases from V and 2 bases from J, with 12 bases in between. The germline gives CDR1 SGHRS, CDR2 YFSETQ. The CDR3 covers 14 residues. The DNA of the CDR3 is TGCGCCAGCAGCCCCCTTGGGGGGAACTATGGCTACACCTTC. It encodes CASSPLGGNYGYTF.

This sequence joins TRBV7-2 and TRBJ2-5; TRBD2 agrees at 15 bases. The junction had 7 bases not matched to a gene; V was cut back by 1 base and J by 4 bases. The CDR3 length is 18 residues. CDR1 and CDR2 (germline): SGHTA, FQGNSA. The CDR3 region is CASSLERTSGGAGETQYF. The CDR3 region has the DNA TGTGCCAGCAGCTTAGAAAGGACTAGCGGGGGGGCTGGAGAGACCCAGTACTTC.

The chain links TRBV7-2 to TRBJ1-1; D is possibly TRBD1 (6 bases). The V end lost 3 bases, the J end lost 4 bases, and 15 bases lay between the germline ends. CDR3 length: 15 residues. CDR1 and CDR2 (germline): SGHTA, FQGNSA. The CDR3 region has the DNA TGTGCCAGCAGCTTCCTCACAGGGTATGCCACTGAAGCTTTCTTT. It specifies CASSFLTGYATEAFF.

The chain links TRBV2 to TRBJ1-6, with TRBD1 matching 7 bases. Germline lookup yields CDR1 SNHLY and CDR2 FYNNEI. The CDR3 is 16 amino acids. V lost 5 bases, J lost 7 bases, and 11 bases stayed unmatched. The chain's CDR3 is CASSSSTGPINSPLHF. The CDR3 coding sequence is TGTGCCAGCAGTTCCTCGACAGGGCCGATCAATTCACCCCTCCACTTT.

CDR3 bases: TGTGCCAGCAGCTTCCGGGACAGCTCCTACAATGAGCAGTTCTTC. Translation: CASSFRDSSYNEQFF. The rearrangement links TRBV7-9 to TRBJ2-1; 7 bases align to TRBD1. The CDR3 is 15 amino acids. V was clipped by 3 bases and J by 0 bases; unmatched bases: 2. Germline V gene sequence: CDR1 SEHNR, CDR2 FQNEAQ (reference sequence).

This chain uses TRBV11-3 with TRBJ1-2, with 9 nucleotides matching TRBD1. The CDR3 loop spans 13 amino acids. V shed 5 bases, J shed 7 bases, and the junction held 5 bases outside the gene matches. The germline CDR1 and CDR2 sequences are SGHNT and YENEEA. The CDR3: CASSLGQGLGYTF. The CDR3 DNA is TGTGCCAGCAGCCTGGGACAGGGTCTTGGCTACACCTTC.

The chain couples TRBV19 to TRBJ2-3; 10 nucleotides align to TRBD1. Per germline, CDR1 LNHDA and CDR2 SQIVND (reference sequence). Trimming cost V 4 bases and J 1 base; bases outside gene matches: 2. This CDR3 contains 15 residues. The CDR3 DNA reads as TGTGCCAGTAGTACCGGACAGGGGGGCACAGATACGCAGTATTTT. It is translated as CASSTGQGGTDTQYF.

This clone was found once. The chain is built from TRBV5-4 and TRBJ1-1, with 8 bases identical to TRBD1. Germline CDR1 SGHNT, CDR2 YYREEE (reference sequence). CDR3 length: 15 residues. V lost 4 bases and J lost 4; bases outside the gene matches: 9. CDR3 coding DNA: TGTGCCAGCAGCACTCATCCAGGGGGCGGCACTGAAGCTTTCTTT. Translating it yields CASSTHPGGGTEAFF. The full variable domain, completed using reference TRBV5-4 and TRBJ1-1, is ETGVTQSPTHLIKTRGQQVTLRCSSQSGHNTVSWYQQALGQGPQFIFQYYREEENGRGNFPPRFSGLQFPNYSSELNVNALELDDSALYLCASSTHPGGGTEAFFGQGTRLTVV.

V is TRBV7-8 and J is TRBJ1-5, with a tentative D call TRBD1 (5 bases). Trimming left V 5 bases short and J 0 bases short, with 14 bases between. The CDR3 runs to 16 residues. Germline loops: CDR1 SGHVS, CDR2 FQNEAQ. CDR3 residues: CASSPGTPYSNQPQHF. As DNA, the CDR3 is TGTGCCAGCAGCCCTGGGACTCCATATAGCAATCAGCCCCAGCATTTT. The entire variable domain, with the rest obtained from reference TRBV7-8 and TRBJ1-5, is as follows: GAGVSQSPRYKVAKRGQDVALRCDPISGHVSLFWYQQALGQGPEFLTYFQNEAQLDKSGLPSDRFFAERPEGSVSTLKIQRTQQEDSAVYLCASSPGTPYSNQPQHFGDGTRLSIL.

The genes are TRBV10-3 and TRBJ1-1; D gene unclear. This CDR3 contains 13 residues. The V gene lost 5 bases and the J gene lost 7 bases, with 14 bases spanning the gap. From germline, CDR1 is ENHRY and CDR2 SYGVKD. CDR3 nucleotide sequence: TGTGCCATCAGTCTCCTGCTAGGTCTTGAAGCTTTCTTT. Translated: CAISLLLGLEAFF.

The CDR3 loop is CASSMRRQGTEAFF. CDR3 sequence (DNA): TGTGCCAGCAGCATGAGGCGACAGGGCACTGAAGCTTTCTTT. The chain is built from TRBV7-9 and TRBJ1-1; TRBD1 agrees at 7 bases. CDR1 and CDR2 (germline): SEHNR, FQNEAQ (reference sequence). The CDR3 totals 14 residues. V gave up 5 bases and J gave up 4 bases; unmatched junction bases: 7.

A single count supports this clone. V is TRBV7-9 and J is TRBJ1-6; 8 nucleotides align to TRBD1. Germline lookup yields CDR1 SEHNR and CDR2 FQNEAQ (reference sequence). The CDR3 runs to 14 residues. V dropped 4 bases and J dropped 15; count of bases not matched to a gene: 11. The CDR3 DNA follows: TGTGCCAGCAGCTCGAACGTCGAACAGGGGGTCCTCCACTTT. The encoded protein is CASSSNVEQGVLHF.

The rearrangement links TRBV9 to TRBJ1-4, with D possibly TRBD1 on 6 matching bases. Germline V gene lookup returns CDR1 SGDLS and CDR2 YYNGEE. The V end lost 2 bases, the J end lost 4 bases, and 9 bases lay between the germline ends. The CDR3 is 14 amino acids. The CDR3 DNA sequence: TGTGCCAGCAGCGTCGGACAGCTTAATGAAAAACTGTTTTTT. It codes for CASSVGQLNEKLFF. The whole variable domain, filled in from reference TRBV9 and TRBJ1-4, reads DSGVTQTPKHLITATGQRVTLRCSPRSGDLSVYWYQQSLDQGLQFLIQYYNGEERAKGNILERFSAQQFPDLHSELNLSSLELGDSALYFCASSVGQLNEKLFFGSGTQLSVL.

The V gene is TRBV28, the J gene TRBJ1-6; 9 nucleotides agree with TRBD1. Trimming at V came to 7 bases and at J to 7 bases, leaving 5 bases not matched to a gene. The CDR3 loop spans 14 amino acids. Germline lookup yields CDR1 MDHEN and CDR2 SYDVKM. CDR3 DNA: TGTGCCAGCAAGGCGGGACAGGGAAATTCACCCCTCCACTTT. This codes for CASKAGQGNSPLHF. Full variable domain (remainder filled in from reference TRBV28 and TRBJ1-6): DVKVTQSSRYLVKRTGEKVFLECVQDMDHENMFWYRQDPGLGLRLIYFSYDVKMKEKGDIPEGYSVSREKKERFSLILESASTNQTSMYLCASKAGQGNSPLHFGNGTRLTVT.

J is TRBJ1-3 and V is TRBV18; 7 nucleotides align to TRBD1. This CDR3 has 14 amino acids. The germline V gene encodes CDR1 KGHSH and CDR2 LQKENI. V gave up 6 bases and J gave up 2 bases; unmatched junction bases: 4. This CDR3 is CASSLTGAGNTIYF. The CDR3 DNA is TGTGCCAGCTCTCTCACAGGGGCTGGAAACACCATATATTTT.

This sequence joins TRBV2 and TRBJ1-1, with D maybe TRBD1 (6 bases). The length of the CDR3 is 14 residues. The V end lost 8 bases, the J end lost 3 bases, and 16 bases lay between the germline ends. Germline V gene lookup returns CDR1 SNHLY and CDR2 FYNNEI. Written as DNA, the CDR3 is TGTGCCAGCCGGAGACAGGCTGACTACACTGAAGCTTTCTTT. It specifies CASRRQADYTEAFF.

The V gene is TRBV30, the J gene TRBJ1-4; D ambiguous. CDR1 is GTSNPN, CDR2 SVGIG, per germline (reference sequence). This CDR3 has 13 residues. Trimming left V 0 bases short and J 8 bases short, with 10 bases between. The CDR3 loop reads CAWSVHGGEKLFF. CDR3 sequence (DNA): TGTGCCTGGAGTGTCCACGGAGGGGAAAAACTGTTTTTT.

The CDR3: CASSRRGTDGYTF. The CDR3 coding sequence is TGTGCCAGCAGCCGACGGGGGACAGATGGCTACACCTTC. The V call is TRBV6-5, the J call TRBJ1-2; 7 bases align to TRBD1. The germline V gene has CDR1 MNHEY and CDR2 SVGAGI. Trimming cost V 6 bases and J 6 bases; bases outside gene matches: 7. The CDR3 is 13 residues long.

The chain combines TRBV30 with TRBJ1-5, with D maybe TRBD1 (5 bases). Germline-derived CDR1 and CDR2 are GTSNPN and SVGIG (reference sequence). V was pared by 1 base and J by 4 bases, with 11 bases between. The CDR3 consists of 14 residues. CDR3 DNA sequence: TGTGCCTGGAGTGGCAGACAGCCTAATCAGCCCCAGCATTTT. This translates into CAWSGRQPNQPQHF.